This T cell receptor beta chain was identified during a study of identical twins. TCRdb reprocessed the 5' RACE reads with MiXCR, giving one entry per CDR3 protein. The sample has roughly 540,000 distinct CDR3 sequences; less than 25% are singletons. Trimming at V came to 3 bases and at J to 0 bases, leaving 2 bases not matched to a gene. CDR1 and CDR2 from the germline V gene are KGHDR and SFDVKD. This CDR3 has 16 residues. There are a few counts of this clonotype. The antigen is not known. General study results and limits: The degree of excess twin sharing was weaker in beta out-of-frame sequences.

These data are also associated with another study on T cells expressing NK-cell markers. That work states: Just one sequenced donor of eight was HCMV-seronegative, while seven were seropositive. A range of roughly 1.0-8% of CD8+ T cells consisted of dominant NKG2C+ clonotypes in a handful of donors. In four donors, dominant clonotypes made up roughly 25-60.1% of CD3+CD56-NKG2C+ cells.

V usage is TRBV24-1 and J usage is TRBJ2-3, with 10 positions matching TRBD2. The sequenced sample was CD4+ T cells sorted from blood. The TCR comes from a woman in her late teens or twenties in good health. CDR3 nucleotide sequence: TGTGCCACCAGTGATGGACTAGCGGAGAGCACAGATACGCAGTATTTT. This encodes CATSDGLAESTDTQYF.